This T cell receptor beta chain was found in a study of identical twins (dated by TCRdb to the mid-2010s). Study-wide context: TCR alpha and beta repertoires from monozygotic twins, unrelated adults of various ages and cord blood were deep-sequenced to test whether fetal clonotypes persist. Replicate twin experiments were performed at different times using different library preparation protocols to rule out contamination.

The library was generated by 5' RACE. This sample was sequenced with an Illumina HiSeq 2000. A universal primer binding site was introduced by template switching, and a unique molecular identifier was present in the final cDNA, enabling accurate counting of TCR cDNA molecules. First-strand cDNA for TCR alpha and beta chains was synthesized from specific primers in the conserved constant-segment region. To control for contamination, every cDNA library carried two barcodes: a SMART-Mk sample barcode plus Illumina barcodes. TruSeq adapter sequences and Illumina sample barcodes were added in two successive PCR steps. The TCR alpha and beta cDNA libraries were sequenced on the Illumina HiSeq platform using custom primers. The original methods were these. Unique molecular identifiers were extracted from raw reads with MiGEC, and CDR3 positions were determined with MiXCR. Recombination models were inferred per individual with the repgenHMM and IGoR tools using an EM algorithm. Shared clonotypes were analyzed with the tcR package in R, and sharing was normalized by the product of cloneset sizes. To study raw recombination free of thymic and clonal selection effects, out-of-frame nonproductive sequences were analyzed. The public reads were quality trimmed at Q25 with fastp and then assembled into clones with MiXCR by TCRdb, keeping productive beta chains. Under each unique CDR3 protein, matching rows form one entry showing the most common genes and DNA. Here the V and J calls rest on TCRdb's processing, not on the authors' analysis. The sample contains some 500,000 distinct CDR3 sequences, roughly a fifth of them found a single time. The ten largest clonotypes hold around 0.9% of the sample.

Only healthy Caucasian donors were included. Three pairs of female monozygotic twins, all aged roughly 18 to 29 years, were included in the twin cohort. Positive isolation kits from Invitrogen were used to isolate CD4+ and CD8+ T cell populations. With respect to this clonotype: Its antigen is currently not known. Base qualities are missing; no much larger clone stands one base away.

Beyond this particular receptor, the publication reports: Compared with coincidental sharing between unrelated individuals, out-of-frame TCR alpha sequences shared between twins had an excess of sequences with low generation probability. Invariant T cells such as MAIT and iNKT could partly confound zero-insertion analyses, although diverse VJ usage argued against such confounding for most clonotypes. The excess sharing between twins in beta out-of-frame sequences was weaker because fewer shared sequences reduced the signal-to-noise ratio. Conclusions relied on cross-sectional statistical analysis, since the same donors could not be followed over many years. In monozygotic twins, out-of-frame TCR alpha sharing was systematically underestimated by recombination models, although the models agreed with sharing between unrelated individuals. Abundant cord blood beta clonotypes carried fewer insertions; young adult naive repertoires showed a weaker similar trend, while memory repertoires showed none.

Taken from cysteine to phenylalanine, the CDR3 has 14 residues. The read is trimmed to its CDR3 DNA, 42 bases read in frame from base 1. Relative to germline, V is 2 bases shorter and J is 4 bases shorter, with 11 bases between their ends. These data were also reused for a study on T cells expressing NK-cell markers. The second study also describes: Eight donors provided sorted CD3+CD56+NKG2C+, CD3+CD56+NKG2C- and CD3+CD56-NKG2C+ T-cell subsets, whose TCR beta-chain repertoires were profiled. Among the eight sequenced donors, only one was HCMV-seronegative, while the other seven were HCMV-seropositive. To restrict sorting to alphabetaTCR-expressing T cells, an anti-gammadeltaTCR antibody was added in several experiments. In five to seven donors, the dominant CD3+CD56+NKG2C+ clonotypes were among the top 10 CD8+ clonotypes and accounted for roughly 1.0-7.5% of CD8+ T cells. Those dominant clonotypes were again the most abundant among CD3+CD56-NKG2C+ cells in several donors, at about 25-60.1%. Whether the expanded NKG2C-expressing T cell clones were specific for HCMV antigens was left unclear. Randomly selected healthy volunteers, three men and five women, were used as the eight sequenced donors. A commercial ELISA kit detecting HCMV-specific IgG in serum was used to determine HCMV serostatus. MIGEC was used to demultiplex reads and group reads by UMI, and MiTCR was used to assemble and quantify clonotypes. To remove erroneous sequences, TCR cDNA sequences were retained only when supported by two or more reads. The tcR package was used for downstream repertoire analysis, and clonotypes were matched between fractions using CDR3 nucleotide sequence together with V segment. VDJmatch was used to annotate antigen specificity against VDJdb, with one amino acid substitution in CDR3 allowed.

The receptor was derived from a woman between 18 and 29 years old in good health. The chain was built from TRBV12-3 or TRBV12-4 and TRBJ2-5; TRBD2 is a weak D gene call, 6 bases matching. The source material was CD4+ T cells sorted from blood. The DNA reads TGTGCCAGCAGTTTATCGGGGGTGGGAGAGACCCAGTACTTC. This translates into CASSLSGVGETQYF.